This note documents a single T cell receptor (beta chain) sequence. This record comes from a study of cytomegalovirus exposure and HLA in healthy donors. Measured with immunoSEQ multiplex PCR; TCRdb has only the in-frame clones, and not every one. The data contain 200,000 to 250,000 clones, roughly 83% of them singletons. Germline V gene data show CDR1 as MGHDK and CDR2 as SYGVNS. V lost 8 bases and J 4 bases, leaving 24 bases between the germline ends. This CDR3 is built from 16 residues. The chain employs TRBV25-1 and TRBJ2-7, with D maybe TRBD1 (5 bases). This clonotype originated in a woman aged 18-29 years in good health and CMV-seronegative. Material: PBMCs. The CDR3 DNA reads TGTGCCAGCGTGGGCCTCGACAGCACGATAGATTACGAGCAGTACTTC. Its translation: CASVGLDSTIDYEQYF.